The clone carrying this T cell receptor beta chain was picked up a small number of times. This sample includes further DNA sequences coding for the same CDR3. The record originates from a study of CD8+ T cells in alopecia areata. Following extraction, RNA underwent reverse transcription to cDNA, which served as the sequencing template. Measured with immunoSEQ multiplex PCR; TCRdb has only the in-frame clones, and not every one. The sample holds roughly 200,000 clones, around half seen once. The CDR3 covers 15 residues. V was clipped by 0 bases and J by 4 bases; unmatched bases: 3. Germline values: CDR1 LGHNA, CDR2 YSLEER. The sample's treatment: oral pan-JAK inhibitor, 5-10 mg twice daily.

The material was CD8+ T cells sorted from blood, obtained at week 24, from a patient treated with tofacitinib. This chain joins TRBV4-3 and TRBJ1-5; 7 nucleotides align to TRBD1. This receptor was obtained from a human donor with alopecia areata. CDR3 DNA sequence: TGCGCCAGCAGCCAAGATCGGACAGGTAATCAGCCCCAGCATTTT. Amino acid sequence: CASSQDRTGNQPQHF.